Ten or more counts support the clone carrying this T cell receptor (beta chain). Its antigen remains unidentified. Researchers partitioned CD4+ cells into CD45RA+ naive and CD45RA-negative memory subsets. The CDR3 is 13 residues long. V lost 10 bases, J lost 6 bases, and 16 bases lay in between. Germline-derived CDR1 and CDR2 are SGHDN and FVKESK. The entry originates in a study of shared clonotypes between healthy human individuals. Study results and caveats: The study's rarefaction showed incomplete sorted-subset sequencing despite large depth. Generally, naive subsets came out with larger estimated richness than memory subsets.

An approximately 200 ng quantity of DNA, 32,000 or so T cell genomes, went into the sorted-subset replicate PCRs. Assay used: immunoSEQ multiplex PCR; TCRdb lists only in-frame clones, some missing. The sample lists 300,000 to 400,000 clones, around two thirds occurring once. The chain has TRBV14 and TRBJ2-1; D call uncertain. Specimen: memory CD4+ T cells sorted from blood. Stated subset: CD45RA-negative fraction. The sequence came from a man aged 30 to 45 in good health. CDR3: CATRPGEVNEQFF. CDR3 nucleotide sequence: TGTGCCACACGACCGGGTGAGGTCAATGAGCAGTTCTTC.